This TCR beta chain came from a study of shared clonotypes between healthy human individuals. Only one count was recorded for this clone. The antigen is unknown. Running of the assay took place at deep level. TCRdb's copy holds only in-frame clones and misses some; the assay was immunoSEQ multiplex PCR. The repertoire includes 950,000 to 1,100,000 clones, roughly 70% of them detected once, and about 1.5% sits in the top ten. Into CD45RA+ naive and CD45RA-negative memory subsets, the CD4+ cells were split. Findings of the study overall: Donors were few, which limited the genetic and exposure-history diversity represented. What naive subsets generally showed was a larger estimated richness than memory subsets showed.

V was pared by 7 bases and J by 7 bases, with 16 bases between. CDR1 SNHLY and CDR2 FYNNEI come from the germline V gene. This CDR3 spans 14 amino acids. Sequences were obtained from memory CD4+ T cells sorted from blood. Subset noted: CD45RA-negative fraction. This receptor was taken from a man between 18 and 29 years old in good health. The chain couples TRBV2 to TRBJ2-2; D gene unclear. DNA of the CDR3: TGTGCCAGCACCCCTCACCAGTATGGCGGGGAGCTGTTTTTT. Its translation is CASTPHQYGGELFF.